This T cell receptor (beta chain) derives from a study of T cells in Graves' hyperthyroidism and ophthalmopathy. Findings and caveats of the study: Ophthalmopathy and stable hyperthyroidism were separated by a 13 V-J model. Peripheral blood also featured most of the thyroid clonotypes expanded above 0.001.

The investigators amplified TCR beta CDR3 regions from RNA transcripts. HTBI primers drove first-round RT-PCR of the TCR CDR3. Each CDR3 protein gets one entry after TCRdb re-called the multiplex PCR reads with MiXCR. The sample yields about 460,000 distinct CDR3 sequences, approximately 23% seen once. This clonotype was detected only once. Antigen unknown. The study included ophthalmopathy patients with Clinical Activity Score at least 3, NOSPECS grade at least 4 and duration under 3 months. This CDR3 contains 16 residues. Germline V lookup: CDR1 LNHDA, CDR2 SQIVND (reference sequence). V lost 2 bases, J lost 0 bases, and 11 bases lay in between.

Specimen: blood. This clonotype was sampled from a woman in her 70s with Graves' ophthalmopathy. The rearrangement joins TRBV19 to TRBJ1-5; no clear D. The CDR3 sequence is CASSISWGDSNQPQHF. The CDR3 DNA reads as TGTGCCAGTAGTATATCTTGGGGAGATAGCAATCAGCCCCAGCATTTT.